This T cell receptor beta chain originates from a study of blood T cells in healthy people across ages. Study-level information: Template switching picked up about one barcoded beta molecule for each two T cells.

The germline gives CDR1 KGHDR, CDR2 SFDVKD. V was pared by 4 bases and J by 4 bases, with 12 bases between. This CDR3 has 14 residues. Whole-study findings and limits: Older age coincided with a roughly linear decline in TCR beta diversity per million T cells. Both naive CD4+ cell counts and diversity were greater in long-lived donors than in aged donors.

This clonotype was recorded at least ten times. Its antigen is currently unknown. For the second PCR, which ran for about 7 to 11 cycles, a sample-barcoded 5' primer and a J-beta primer mix were used. One entry per CDR3 protein results from TCRdb running MiXCR on the 5' RACE reads. Found here are 630,000 or so distinct CDR3 sequences, approximately 31% of them singletons; the top ten hold about 16%. The receptor was derived from a woman of 80 years or more in good health. The source material was blood. The chain joins TRBV24-1 to TRBJ1-2, with unresolved D. The CDR3 protein is CATSDPGRLYGYTF. CDR3 sequence (DNA): TGTGCCACCAGTGACCCAGGACGGCTCTATGGCTACACCTTC.